This entry concerns a single T cell receptor (beta chain). This sample was included in a study of shared clonotypes between healthy human individuals. Clones were read by immunoSEQ multiplex PCR, and TCRdb kept only the in-frame ones, dropping some. This table holds roughly 500,000 clones, 79% found once. V trimming: 1 base; J trimming: 3 bases; junction bases outside the gene matches: 3. Germline CDR1 and CDR2: SGHVS and FQNEAQ. The CDR3 is 15 amino acids. The J gene is TRBJ2-7, the V gene TRBV7-8; 10 nucleotides agree with TRBD2. The sequencing sample was made of PBMCs. This receptor was identified in a woman in her thirties or forties in good health. Some clones in this sample may be carry-over from other donors' samples. Here the CDR3 reads CASSLGLAGYYEQYF. DNA for the CDR3: TGTGCCAGCAGCTTAGGACTAGCGGGCTACTACGAGCAGTACTTC. The full variable domain, completed using reference TRBV7-8 and TRBJ2-7, is GAGVSQSPRYKVAKRGQDVALRCDPISGHVSLFWYQQALGQGPEFLTYFQNEAQLDKSGLPSDRFFAERPEGSVSTLKIQRTQQEDSAVYLCASSLGLAGYYEQYFGPGTRLTVT.